The 14 T cell receptor beta chains listed next were all sequenced from one sample in a study of identifying expanded T cells in peripheral blood (dated by TCRdb to between 2018 and 2021). Receptor libraries were prepared by the immunoSEQ multiplex PCR assay. TCRdb took this table from immuneACCESS and kept in-frame rearrangements with V and J called. Such tables lack part of the clones; where checked against another copy, unresolved V genes explain under half of the gap, and the rest is unexplained. This sample gives some 78,000 clones in total; almost 85% of them show up just once. Clones ranked in the top ten supply around 19% of the sample. The sequencing input was blood. These receptors all stem from a person aged 18-69 years in good health.

The J gene is TRBJ2-2, the V gene TRBV11-3; 9 positions agree with TRBD2. The CDR3 has 14 residues. The germline gives CDR1 SGHNT, CDR2 YENEEA. Trimming at V came to 5 bases and at J to 5 bases, leaving 3 bases not matched to a gene. CDR3 sequence reads: CASSPLAGTGELFF. The CDR3 region has the DNA TGTGCCAGCAGCCCCCTAGCGGGAACCGGGGAGCTGTTTTTT.

This chain connects TRBV19 to TRBJ2-1; 12 bases align to TRBD2. CDR1 LNHDA and CDR2 SQIVND come from the germline V gene (reference sequence). The CDR3 sequence is 15 residues long. The trim removed 6 bases at V and 3 bases at J, leaving 3 bases unmatched. Written as DNA, the CDR3 is TGTGCCAGTAGCTTGACTAGCGGGGGCTACAATGAGCAGTTCTTC. As protein: CASSLTSGGYNEQFF.

CDR3 bases: TGTGCCAGCAGTGAAGGACTAGCGGGAGGCACAGATACGCAGTATTTT. Translation: CASSEGLAGGTDTQYF. This chain joins TRBV6-1 and TRBJ2-3; 12 bases fit TRBD2. CDR1 and CDR2 (germline): MNHNS, SASEGT. The CDR3 is made up of 16 amino acids. After removal of 1 base from V and 1 base from J, the junction contained 0 bases not matched to a gene.

The chain recombines TRBV19 with TRBJ2-1; 11 nucleotides line up with TRBD2. CDR1 is LNHDA and CDR2 is SQIVND in the germline V gene (reference sequence). The CDR3 loop spans 15 amino acids. V lost 5 bases, J lost 7 bases, and 7 bases stayed unmatched. The CDR3 sequence: CASSLLAGGMNEQFF. The CDR3, as DNA: TGTGCCAGTAGTCTTCTAGCGGGAGGAATGAATGAGCAGTTCTTC.

The rearrangement uses TRBV29-1 and TRBJ2-2; D might be TRBD2 (5 bases). CDR1 and CDR2 (germline): SQVTM, ANQGSEA. Trimming left V 4 bases short and J 0 bases short, with 9 bases between. The CDR3 extends over 14 amino acids. CDR3 sequence: CSVARGTNTGELFF. DNA for the CDR3: TGCAGCGTTGCACGGGGTACGAACACCGGGGAGCTGTTTTTT.

The chain combines TRBV5-5 with TRBJ2-7, with 7 bases fitting TRBD2. The CDR3 is 14 amino acids. In germline, CDR1 is SGHKS, CDR2 YYEKEE (reference sequence). V dropped 5 bases and J dropped 6; count of bases not matched to a gene: 11. The CDR3 region is CASSSPGSGVEQYF. For the CDR3, the DNA is TGTGCCAGCAGTTCCCCGGGAAGCGGGGTCGAGCAGTACTTC.

V is TRBV28 and J is TRBJ2-7; maybe TRBD2 (6 bases). Trimming removed 10 bases from V and 5 bases from J, with 15 bases in between. This CDR3 is 12 amino acids long. Per the germline V gene, CDR1 is MDHEN and CDR2 is SYDVKM. The CDR3 sequence: CATGGEAHEQYF. DNA of the CDR3: TGTGCCACCGGAGGGGAGGCCCACGAGCAGTACTTC.

V is TRBV19 and J is TRBJ2-4; D gene ambiguous. This CDR3 comprises 11 residues. Trimming took 5 bases from V and 7 from J, leaving 6 bases between them. Germline-derived CDR1 and CDR2 are LNHDA and SQIVND (reference sequence). CDR3 in amino acids: CASSLGNIQYF. The CDR3 bases are TGTGCCAGTAGTTTAGGGAACATTCAGTACTTC.

The chain links TRBV11-2 to TRBJ2-3, with a tentative D call TRBD2 (6 bases). Germline V gives CDR1 SGHAT, CDR2 FQNNGV. The CDR3 totals 17 residues. The germline V and J ends were trimmed by 0 bases and 0 bases, with 13 bases remaining between them. In DNA form, the CDR3 reads TGTGCCAGCAGCTTAGATTTCTCAAGCGGGAGCACAGATACGCAGTATTTT. It translates to CASSLDFSSGSTDTQYF.

V gene TRBV7-9 combines with J gene TRBJ1-2; no clear D. In germline, CDR1 is SEHNR, CDR2 FQNEAQ (reference sequence). This CDR3 is built from 14 residues. With 4 bases removed from V and 0 bases from J, the gap between germline ends came to 9 bases. CDR3 in DNA: TGTGCCAGCAGCTCCCAGGTCGCTAACTATGGCTACACCTTC. Protein: CASSSQVANYGYTF.

The V call is TRBV9, the J call TRBJ2-3; D uncertain. CDR3 length: 15 amino acids. The germline CDR1 and CDR2 sequences are SGDLS and YYNGEE. V was trimmed by 0 bases and J by 5 bases, leaving 13 bases between them. CDR3 sequence: CASSVESGSRDTQYF. The CDR3 DNA sequence: TGTGCCAGCAGCGTAGAATCTGGGTCCCGAGATACGCAGTATTTT. The whole variable domain, filled in from reference TRBV9 and TRBJ2-3, reads DSGVTQTPKHLITATGQRVTLRCSPRSGDLSVYWYQQSLDQGLQFLIQYYNGEERAKGNILERFSAQQFPDLHSELNLSSLELGDSALYFCASSVESGSRDTQYFGPGTRLTVL.

The V and J genes are TRBV9 and TRBJ2-7; 8 bases agree with TRBD2. Germline V gene lookup returns CDR1 SGDLS and CDR2 YYNGEE. With V trimmed by 1 base and J by 3 bases, 6 bases remained unmatched. This CDR3 is 15 amino acids long. The DNA for the CDR3 is TGTGCCAGCAGCGTACAAGGCGGGAGGAACTACGAGCAGTACTTC. It specifies CASSVQGGRNYEQYF.

This sequence joins TRBV19 and TRBJ2-1; D unresolved. Trimming shortened V by 5 bases and J by 0 bases, and 14 bases separated the two germline ends. From germline, CDR1 is LNHDA and CDR2 SQIVND (reference sequence). CDR3 size: 16 residues. CDR3 coding DNA: TGTGCCAGTAGTGTTGGGGTTTTTAGCTCCTACAATGAGCAGTTCTTC. The encoded protein is CASSVGVFSSYNEQFF.

The V and J genes are TRBV28 and TRBJ1-1; the D gene is possibly TRBD1 (5 bases). V gave up 7 bases and J gave up 6 bases, with 18 bases separating them. This CDR3 region has 14 residues. From germline, CDR1 is MDHEN and CDR2 SYDVKM. CDR3 nucleotide sequence: TGTGCCAGCACCGTTTCGTCAGGGAGCGCTGAAGCTTTCTTT. Translating gives CASTVSSGSAEAFF.